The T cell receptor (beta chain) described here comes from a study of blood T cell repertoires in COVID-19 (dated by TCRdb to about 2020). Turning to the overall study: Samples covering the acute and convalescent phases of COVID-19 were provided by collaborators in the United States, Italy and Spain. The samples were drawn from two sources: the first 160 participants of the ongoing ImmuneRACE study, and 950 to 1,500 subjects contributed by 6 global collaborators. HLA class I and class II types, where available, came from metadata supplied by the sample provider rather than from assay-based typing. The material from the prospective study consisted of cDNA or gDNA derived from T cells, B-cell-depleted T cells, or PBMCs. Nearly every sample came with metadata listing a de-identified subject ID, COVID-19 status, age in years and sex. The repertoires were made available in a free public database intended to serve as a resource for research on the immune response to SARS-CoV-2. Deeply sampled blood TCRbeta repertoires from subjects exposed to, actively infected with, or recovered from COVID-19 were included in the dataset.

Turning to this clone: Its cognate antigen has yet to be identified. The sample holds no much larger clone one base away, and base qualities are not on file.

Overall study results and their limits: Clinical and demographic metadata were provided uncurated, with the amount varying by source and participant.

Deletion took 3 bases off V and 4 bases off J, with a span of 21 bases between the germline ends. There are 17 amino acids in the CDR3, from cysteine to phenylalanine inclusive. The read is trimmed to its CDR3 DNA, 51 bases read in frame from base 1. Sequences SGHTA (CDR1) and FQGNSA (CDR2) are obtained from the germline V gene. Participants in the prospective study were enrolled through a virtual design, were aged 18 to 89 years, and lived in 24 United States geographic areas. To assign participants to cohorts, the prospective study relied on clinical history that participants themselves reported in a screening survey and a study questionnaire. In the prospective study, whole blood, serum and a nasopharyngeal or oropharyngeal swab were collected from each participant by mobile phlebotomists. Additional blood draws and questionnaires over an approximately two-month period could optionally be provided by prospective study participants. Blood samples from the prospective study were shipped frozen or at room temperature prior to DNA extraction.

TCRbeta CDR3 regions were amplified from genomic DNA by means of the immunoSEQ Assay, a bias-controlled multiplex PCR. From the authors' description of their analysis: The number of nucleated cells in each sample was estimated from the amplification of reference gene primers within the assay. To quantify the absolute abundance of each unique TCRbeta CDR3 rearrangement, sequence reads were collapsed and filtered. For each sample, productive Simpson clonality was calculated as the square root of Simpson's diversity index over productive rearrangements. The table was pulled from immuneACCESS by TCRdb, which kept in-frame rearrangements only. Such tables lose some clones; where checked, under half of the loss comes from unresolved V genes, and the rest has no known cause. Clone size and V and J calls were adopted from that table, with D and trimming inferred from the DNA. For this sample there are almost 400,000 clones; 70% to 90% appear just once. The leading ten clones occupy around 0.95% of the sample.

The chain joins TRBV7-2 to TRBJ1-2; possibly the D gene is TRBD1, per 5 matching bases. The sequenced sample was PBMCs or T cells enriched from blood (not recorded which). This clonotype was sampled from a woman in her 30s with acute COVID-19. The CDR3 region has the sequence CASSFLSPGGVTYGYTF. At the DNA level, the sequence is TGTGCCAGCAGCTTTTTATCCCCAGGAGGGGTAACCTATGGCTACACCTTC.